This TCR beta chain was recorded in a study of glioma-infiltrating T cells. Using RNA template, CDR3s of TCR alpha and beta were amplified with iRepertoire arm-PCR. TCRdb re-called the multiplex PCR reads through MiXCR, storing one row per CDR3 protein. The sample lists around 93,000 distinct CDR3 sequences, roughly 37% occurring once. At least ten counts were recorded for this clonotype. As yet, its antigen is unknown. Study-level findings and limits: Very few CDR3 sequences were shared between tissue and blood.

Looked up from germline, CDR1 is LNHDA and CDR2 is SQIVND (reference sequence). Trimming cost V 4 bases and J 6 bases, with 6 bases left between them. The CDR3 has 12 residues. The chain carries TRBV19 and TRBJ2-2; D is unresolved. The source of this sequence is a human donor with low-grade glioma or glioblastoma, undergoing nonglioma brain surgery, or in good health (not recorded which). Sequenced input: glioma tissue, nonneoplastic brain tissue, or PBMCs (not recorded which). DNA for the CDR3: TGTGCCAGTAGTAAGGTTCCCGGGGAGCTGTTTTTT. The encoded protein is CASSKVPGELFF.